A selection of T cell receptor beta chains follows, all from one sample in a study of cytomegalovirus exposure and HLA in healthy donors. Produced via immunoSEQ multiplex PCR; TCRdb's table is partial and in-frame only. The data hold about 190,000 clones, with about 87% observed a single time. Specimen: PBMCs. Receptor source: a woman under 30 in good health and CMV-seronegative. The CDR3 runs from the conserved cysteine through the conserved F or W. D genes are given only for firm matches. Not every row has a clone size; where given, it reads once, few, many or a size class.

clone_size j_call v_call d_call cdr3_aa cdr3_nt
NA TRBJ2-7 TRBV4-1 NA CASSPRGIRDSYEQYF TGCGCCAGCAGCCCTAGGGGGATCAGGGACTCCTACGAGCAGTACTTC
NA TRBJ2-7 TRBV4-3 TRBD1 CASSQEGAGGPYEQYF TGCGCCAGCAGCCAAGAAGGGGCAGGGGGCCCTTACGAGCAGTACTTC
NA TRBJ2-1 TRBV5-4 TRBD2 CASSQSGRADNEQFF TGTGCCAGCAGCCAGAGCGGGAGAGCGGACAATGAGCAGTTCTTC
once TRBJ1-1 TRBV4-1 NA CASSQGARMGNTEAFF TGCGCCAGCAGCCAAGGGGCAAGAATGGGGAACACTGAAGCTTTCTTT
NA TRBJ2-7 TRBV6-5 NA CASTRGGEGLEEQYF TGTGCCAGCACCAGAGGGGGAGAGGGGTTGGAAGAGCAGTACTTC
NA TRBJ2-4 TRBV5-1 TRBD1 CASSLLGIQGAINIQYF TGCGCCAGCAGCCTGCTGGGGATACAGGGGGCCATAAACATTCAGTACTTC
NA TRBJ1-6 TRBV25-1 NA CASSPGGSPYNSPLHF TGTGCCAGCAGCCCTGGAGGCAGCCCCTATAATTCACCCCTCCACTTT
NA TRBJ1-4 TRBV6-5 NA CASSYLGGTNEKLFF TGTGCCAGCAGTTACTTGGGAGGAACTAATGAAAAACTGTTTTTT
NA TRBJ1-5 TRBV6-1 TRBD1 CASSEDSGTGNQPQHF TGTGCCAGCAGTGAAGATTCCGGGACAGGGAATCAGCCCCAGCATTTT
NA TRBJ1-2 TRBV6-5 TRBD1 CASRRTGGAGGYTF TGTGCCAGCAGGAGGACAGGGGGCGCGGGTGGCTACACCTTC
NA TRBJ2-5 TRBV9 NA CASSVDGDFQETQYF TGTGCCAGCAGCGTTGACGGGGATTTCCAAGAGACCCAGTACTTC
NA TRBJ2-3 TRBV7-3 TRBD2 CASSLMGLVADTQYF TGTGCCAGCAGCTTAATGGGACTAGTGGCTGATACGCAGTATTTT
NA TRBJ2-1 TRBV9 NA CASSESPNREQFF TGTGCCAGCAGCGAGAGCCCTAACAGGGAGCAGTTCTTC
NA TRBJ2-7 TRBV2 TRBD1 CATRTGLDEQYF TGTGCCACCCGGACAGGACTTGACGAGCAGTACTTC
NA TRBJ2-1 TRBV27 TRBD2 CASQEGTAGGREQFF TGTGCCAGCCAGGAGGGGACAGCGGGGGGACGGGAGCAGTTCTTC
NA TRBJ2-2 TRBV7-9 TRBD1 CASSLLLRDREAIGELFF TGTGCCAGCAGCTTACTCCTCCGGGACAGGGAGGCTATCGGGGAGCTGTTTTTT
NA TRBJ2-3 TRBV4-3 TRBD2 CASSQEREASWAAQYF TGCGCCAGCAGCCAAGAACGGGAGGCCTCCTGGGCGGCGCAGTATTTT
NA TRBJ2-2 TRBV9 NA CASTRPGTGELFF TGTGCCAGCACCCGCCCGGGCACCGGGGAGCTGTTTTTT
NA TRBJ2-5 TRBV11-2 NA CASSLGASWETQYF TGTGCCAGCAGCTTAGGGGCTAGCTGGGAGACCCAGTACTTC
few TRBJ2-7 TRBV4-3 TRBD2 CASSHLAGGRYEQYF TGCGCCAGCAGCCACTTAGCGGGAGGCCGATACGAGCAGTACTTC
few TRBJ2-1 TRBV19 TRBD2 CASSIAGGPRNEQFF TGTGCCAGTAGTATTGCGGGGGGGCCTCGTAATGAGCAGTTCTTC
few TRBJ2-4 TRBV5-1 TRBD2 CASSLISGYYRAKNIQYF TGCGCCAGCAGCTTGATTAGCGGGTATTACCGAGCCAAAAACATTCAGTACTTC
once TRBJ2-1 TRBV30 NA CAWSVHGSNEQFF TGTGCCTGGAGTGTTCACGGGAGTAATGAGCAGTTCTTC
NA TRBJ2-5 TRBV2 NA CASAPGLEETQYF TGTGCCAGCGCCCCGGGACTGGAAGAGACCCAGTACTTC
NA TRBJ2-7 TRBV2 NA CASSEALRDIHYEQYF TGTGCCAGCAGTGAAGCGCTTCGGGACATTCACTACGAGCAGTACTTC
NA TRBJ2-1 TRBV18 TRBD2 CASSPSRERGNEQFF TGTGCCAGCTCCCCCTCCCGGGAGCGGGGGAATGAGCAGTTCTTC
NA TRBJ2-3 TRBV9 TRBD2 CASSVAPAGGTDTQYF TGTGCCAGCAGCGTAGCCCCAGCGGGAGGTACAGATACGCAGTATTTT
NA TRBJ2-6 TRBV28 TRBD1 CASSSVTGGGNVLTF TGTGCCAGCAGTTCCGTGACAGGGGGAGGCAACGTCCTGACTTTC
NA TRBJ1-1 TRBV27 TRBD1 CASRTTGGTEAFF TGTGCCAGCAGGACGACAGGGGGCACTGAAGCTTTCTTT
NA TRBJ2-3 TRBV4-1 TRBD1 CASSPRGQGGTDTQYF TGCGCCAGCAGCCCCCGCGGACAGGGCGGCACAGATACGCAGTATTTT
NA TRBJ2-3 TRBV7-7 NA CASSLGGFGDTQYF TGTGCTAGCAGCTTAGGAGGGTTTGGGGATACGCAGTATTTT
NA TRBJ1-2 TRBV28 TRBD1 CASSINRGGYTF TGTGCCAGCAGTATAAACAGGGGGGGCTACACCTTC
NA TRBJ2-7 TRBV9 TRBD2 CASSVGGEGHDEQYF TGTGCCAGCAGCGTCGGAGGGGAGGGCCACGACGAGCAGTACTTC